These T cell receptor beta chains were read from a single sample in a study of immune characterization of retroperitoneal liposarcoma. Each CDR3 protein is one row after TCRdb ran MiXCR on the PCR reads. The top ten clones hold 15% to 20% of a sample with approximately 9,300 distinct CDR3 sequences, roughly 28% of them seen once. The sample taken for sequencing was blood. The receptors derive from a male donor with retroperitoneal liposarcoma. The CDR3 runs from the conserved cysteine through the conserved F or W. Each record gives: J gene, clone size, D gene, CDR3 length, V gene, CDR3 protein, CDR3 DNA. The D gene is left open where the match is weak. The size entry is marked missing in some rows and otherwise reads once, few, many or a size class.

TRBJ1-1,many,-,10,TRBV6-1,CASNSGEAFF,TGTGCCAGCAACTCGGGTGAAGCTTTCTTT
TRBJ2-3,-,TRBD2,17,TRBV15,CATSREASGGIIDTQYF,TGTGCCACCAGCAGAGAAGCTAGCGGGGGTATAATAGATACGCAGTATTTT
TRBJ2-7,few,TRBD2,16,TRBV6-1,CASSDGLAGRSYEQYF,TGTGCCAGCAGTGACGGACTAGCGGGACGCTCCTACGAGCAGTACTTC
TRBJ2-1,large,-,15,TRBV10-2,CASSDGLRIYNEQFF,TGCGCCAGCAGTGACGGGCTACGCATCTACAATGAGCAGTTCTTC
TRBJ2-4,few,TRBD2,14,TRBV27,CASSPGTSADIQYF,TGTGCCAGCAGTCCGGGGACTAGCGCGGACATTCAGTACTTC
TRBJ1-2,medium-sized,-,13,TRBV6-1,CASSERDRYGYTF,TGTGCCAGCAGTGAACGTGACAGATATGGCTACACCTTC
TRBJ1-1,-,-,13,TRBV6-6,CASSYQGRTEAFF,TGTGCCAGCAGTTACCAGGGGCGGACTGAAGCTTTCTTT
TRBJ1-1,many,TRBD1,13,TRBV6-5,CASSYSRDSEAFF,TGTGCCAGCAGTTACTCAAGGGACAGTGAAGCTTTCTTT
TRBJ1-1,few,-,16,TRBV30,CACRGLPKGVNTEAFF,TGTGCCTGTCGGGGGCTCCCCAAGGGGGTAAACACTGAAGCTTTCTTT
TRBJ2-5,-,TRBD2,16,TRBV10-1,CASRDPSGGAEDEQYF,TGCGCCAGCAGGGACCCTAGCGGGGGGGCCGAAGATGAGCAGTACTTT
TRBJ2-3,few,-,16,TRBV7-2,CASSFGQNRITDTQYF,TGTGCCAGCAGCTTTGGACAGAATAGAATCACAGATACGCAGTATTTT
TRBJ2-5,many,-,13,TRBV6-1,CASTRTEFETQYF,TGTGCCAGCACTCGGACAGAGTTCGAGACCCAGTACTTC
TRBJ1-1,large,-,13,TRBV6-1,CASSETENTEAFF,TGTGCCAGCAGTGAAACAGAGAACACTGAAGCTTTCTTT
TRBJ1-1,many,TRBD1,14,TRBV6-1,CASSERTGDTEAFF,TGTGCCAGCAGTGAACGGACAGGGGACACTGAAGCTTTCTTT
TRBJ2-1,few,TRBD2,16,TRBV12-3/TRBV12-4,CASSLRSGGASNEQFF,TGTGCCAGCAGCCTAAGGAGCGGGGGGGCCTCTAATGAGCAGTTCTTC
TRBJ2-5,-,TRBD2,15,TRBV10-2,CASSQTSGGQETQYF,TGCGCCAGCAGCCAGACTAGCGGGGGGCAAGAGACCCAGTACTTC
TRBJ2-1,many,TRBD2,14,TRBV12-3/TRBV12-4,CASSPGGGHNEQFF,TGTGCCAGCAGCCCGGGGGGGGGCCACAATGAGCAGTTCTTC
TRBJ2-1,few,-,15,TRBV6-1,CASSEDPGSGNEQFF,TGTGCCAGCAGTGAAGATCCGGGAAGCGGGAATGAGCAGTTCTTC
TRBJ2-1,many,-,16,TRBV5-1,CASSLAGPREGNEQFF,TGCGCCAGCAGCTTGGCGGGACCACGAGAGGGGAATGAGCAGTTCTTC
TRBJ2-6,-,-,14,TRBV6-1,CASSDWGGANVLTF,TGTGCCAGCAGTGATTGGGGTGGGGCCAACGTCCTGACTTTC
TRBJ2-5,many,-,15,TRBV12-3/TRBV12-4,CASRRSGVGQETQYF,TGTGCCAGCAGGCGTTCTGGGGTCGGGCAAGAGACCCAGTACTTC
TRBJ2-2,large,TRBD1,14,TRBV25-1,CASSDRGDTGELFF,TGTGCCAGCAGCGACAGGGGGGACACCGGGGAGCTGTTTTTT
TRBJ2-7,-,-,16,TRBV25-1,CASSSRFTKGSYEQYF,TGTGCCAGCAGTTCTCGTTTCACTAAGGGGTCCTACGAGCAGTACTTC
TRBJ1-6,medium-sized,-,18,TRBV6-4,CASSPAAMGGSYNSPLHF,TGTGCCAGCAGCCCAGCCGCCATGGGAGGGTCCTATAATTCACCCCTCCACTTT
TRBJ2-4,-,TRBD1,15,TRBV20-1,CSANPGQLAKNIQYF,TGCAGTGCTAACCCGGGACAGCTAGCCAAAAACATTCAGTACTTC
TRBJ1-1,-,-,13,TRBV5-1,CASSLRRNTEAFF,TGCGCCAGCAGCTTAAGGCGGAACACTGAAGCTTTCTTT
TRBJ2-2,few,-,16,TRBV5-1,CASSARLGEDTGELFF,TGCGCCAGCAGCGCGCGGCTAGGGGAAGACACCGGGGAGCTGTTTTTT
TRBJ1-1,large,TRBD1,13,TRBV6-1,CASRTGVNTEAFF,TGTGCCAGCAGGACAGGGGTGAACACTGAAGCTTTCTTT
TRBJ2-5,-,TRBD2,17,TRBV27,CASSPYRLAGGHETQYF,TGTGCCAGCAGTCCCTATCGACTAGCGGGGGGGCATGAGACCCAGTACTTC
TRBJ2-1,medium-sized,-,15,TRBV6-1,CASSGSLDAYNEQFF,TGTGCCAGCAGTGGCTCATTAGACGCCTACAATGAGCAGTTCTTC
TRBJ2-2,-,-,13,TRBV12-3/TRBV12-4,CASSLTGYGELFF,TGTGCCAGCAGCCTAACAGGGTACGGGGAGCTGTTTTTT
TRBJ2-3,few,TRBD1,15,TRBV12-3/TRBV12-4,CASSLGQGIGDTQYF,TGTGCCAGCAGCCTGGGACAGGGGATTGGAGATACGCAGTATTTT
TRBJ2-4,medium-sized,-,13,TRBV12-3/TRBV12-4,CASSPPDSNIQYF,TGTGCCAGCAGCCCTCCGGACTCAAACATTCAGTACTTC
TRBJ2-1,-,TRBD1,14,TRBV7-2,CASSPRGITDTQFF,TGTGCCAGCAGCCCCAGGGGGATCACAGATACGCAGTTCTTC
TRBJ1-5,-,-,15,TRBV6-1,CAASQGMFGNQPQHF,TGTGCCGCCAGTCAGGGGATGTTTGGCAATCAGCCCCAGCATTTT
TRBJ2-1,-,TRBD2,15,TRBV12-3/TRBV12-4,CASSLGTSGYNEQFF,TGTGCCAGCAGTCTGGGGACTAGCGGATACAATGAGCAGTTCTTC
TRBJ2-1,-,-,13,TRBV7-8,CASSLGLSLEQFF,TGTGCCAGCAGCTTAGGGTTGAGTCTTGAGCAGTTCTTC
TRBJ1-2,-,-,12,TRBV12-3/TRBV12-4,CASSSGSYGYTF,TGTGCCAGCAGTTCCGGGTCCTATGGCTACACCTTC
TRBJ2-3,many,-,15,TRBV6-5,CASSYRAASTDTQYF,TGTGCCAGCAGTTACCGGGCAGCCTCCACAGATACGCAGTATTTT
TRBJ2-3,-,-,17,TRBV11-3,CASSLEAGAPSTDTQYF,TGTGCCAGCAGCTTAGAGGCAGGGGCCCCTAGCACAGATACGCAGTATTTT
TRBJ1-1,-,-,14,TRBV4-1,CASSQAGLDTEAFF,TGCGCCAGCAGCCAAGCGGGGCTCGACACTGAAGCTTTCTTT
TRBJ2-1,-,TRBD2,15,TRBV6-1,CASRGLAGELNEQFF,TGTGCCAGCAGGGGACTAGCGGGAGAATTGAATGAGCAGTTCTTC
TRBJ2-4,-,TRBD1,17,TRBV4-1,CASSLTAWTGDQNIQYF,TGCGCCAGCAGCCTTACTGCTTGGACAGGGGATCAAAACATTCAGTACTTC
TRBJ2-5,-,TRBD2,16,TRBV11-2,CASIASGGGVGETQYF,TGTGCCAGCATCGCCTCGGGCGGGGGGGTTGGGGAGACCCAGTACTTC
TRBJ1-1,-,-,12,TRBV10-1,CASSDWGTEAFF,TGCGCCAGCAGTGACTGGGGGACTGAAGCTTTCTTT
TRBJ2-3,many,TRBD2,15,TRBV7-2,CASSETSGVTDTQYF,TGTGCCAGCAGCGAGACTAGCGGGGTCACAGATACGCAGTATTTT
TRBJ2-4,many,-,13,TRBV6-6,CASSPGGKNIQYF,TGTGCCAGCAGTCCAGGGGGGAAAAACATTCAGTACTTC
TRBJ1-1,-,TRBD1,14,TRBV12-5,CASGTDRGGTEAFF,TGTGCTAGTGGCACGGACAGGGGAGGTACTGAAGCTTTCTTT
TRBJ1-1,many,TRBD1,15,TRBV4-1,CASSQEGTANTEAFF,TGCGCCAGCAGCCAAGAAGGGACAGCGAACACTGAAGCTTTCTTT
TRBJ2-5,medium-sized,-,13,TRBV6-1,CASTPPGEETQYF,TGTGCCAGCACTCCCCCGGGGGAAGAGACCCAGTACTTC
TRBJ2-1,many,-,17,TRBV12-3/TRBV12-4,CASSPPRSGAHHNEQFF,TGTGCCAGCAGTCCCCCCAGGTCAGGGGCCCACCACAATGAGCAGTTCTTC
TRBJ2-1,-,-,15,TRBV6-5,CASSYSRPIYNEQFF,TGTGCCAGCAGTTACTCGAGGCCAATCTACAATGAGCAGTTCTTC
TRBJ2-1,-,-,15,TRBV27,CASSLSRASYNEQFF,TGTGCCAGCAGTTTATCGAGAGCCTCCTACAATGAGCAGTTCTTC
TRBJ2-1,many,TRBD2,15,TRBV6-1,CASSVLAGGRNEQFF,TGTGCCAGCAGTGTACTAGCGGGGGGAAGGAATGAGCAGTTCTTC
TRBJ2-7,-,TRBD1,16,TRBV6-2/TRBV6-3,CASSYLTGTGGYEQYF,TGTGCCAGCAGTTACCTTACCGGGACAGGGGGCTACGAGCAGTACTTC
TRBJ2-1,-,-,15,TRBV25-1,CASSADRRDQETQFF,TGTGCCAGCAGTGCGGACAGGCGGGACCAAGAGACCCAGTTCTTC
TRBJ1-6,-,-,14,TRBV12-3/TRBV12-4,CASREGGPDSPLHF,TGTGCCAGCAGGGAGGGGGGCCCGGATTCACCCCTCCACTTT
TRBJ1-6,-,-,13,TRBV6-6,CASRRGRVHEQHF,TGTGCCAGCCGCAGGGGCAGGGTCCACGAGCAGCACTTT